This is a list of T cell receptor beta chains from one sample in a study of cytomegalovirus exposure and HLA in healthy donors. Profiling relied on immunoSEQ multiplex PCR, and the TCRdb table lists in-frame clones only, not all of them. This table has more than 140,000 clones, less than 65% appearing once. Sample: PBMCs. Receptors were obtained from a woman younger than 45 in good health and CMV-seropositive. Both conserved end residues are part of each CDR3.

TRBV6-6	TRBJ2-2	CASSKVIFGGELFF
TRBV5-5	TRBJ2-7	CASSLTAYEQYF
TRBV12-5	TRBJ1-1	CASGLGRGTEAFF
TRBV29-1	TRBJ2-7	CSVEGVGTRPYEQYF
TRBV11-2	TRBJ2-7	CAQKGQETYEQYF
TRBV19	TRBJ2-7	CASSIGGSYEQYF
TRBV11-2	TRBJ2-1	CASATHRDPSYNEQFF
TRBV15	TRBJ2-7	CATSSGDMSVEQYF
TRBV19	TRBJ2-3	CASSILAGGADTQYF
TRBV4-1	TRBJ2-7	CASSQQDRGSYEQYF
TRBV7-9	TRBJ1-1	CASSSGKGNTEAFF
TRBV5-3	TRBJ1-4	CARSSFSDRVGEKLFF
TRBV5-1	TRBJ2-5	CASSLVGRAGPETQYF
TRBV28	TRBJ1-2	CATYRVLYGYTF
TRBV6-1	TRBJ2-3	CASSEANPADTQYF
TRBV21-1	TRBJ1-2	CASSMSKQGIHWGNYGYTF
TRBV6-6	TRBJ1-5	CASRYGQGSQPQHF